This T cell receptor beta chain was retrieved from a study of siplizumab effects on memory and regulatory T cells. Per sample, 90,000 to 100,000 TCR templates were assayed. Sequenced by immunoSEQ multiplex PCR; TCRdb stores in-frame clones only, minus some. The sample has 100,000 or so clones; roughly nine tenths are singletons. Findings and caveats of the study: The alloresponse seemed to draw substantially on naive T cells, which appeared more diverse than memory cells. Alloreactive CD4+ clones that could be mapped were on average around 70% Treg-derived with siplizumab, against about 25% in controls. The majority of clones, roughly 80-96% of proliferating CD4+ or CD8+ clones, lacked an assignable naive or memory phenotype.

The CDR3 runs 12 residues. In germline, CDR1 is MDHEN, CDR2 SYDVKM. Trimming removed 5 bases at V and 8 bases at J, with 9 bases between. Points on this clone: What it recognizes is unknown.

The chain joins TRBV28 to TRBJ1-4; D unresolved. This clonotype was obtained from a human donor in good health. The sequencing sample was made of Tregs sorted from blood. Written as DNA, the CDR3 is TGTGCCAGCAGTCAACCGGGGGAAAAACTGTTTTTT. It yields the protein CASSQPGEKLFF.